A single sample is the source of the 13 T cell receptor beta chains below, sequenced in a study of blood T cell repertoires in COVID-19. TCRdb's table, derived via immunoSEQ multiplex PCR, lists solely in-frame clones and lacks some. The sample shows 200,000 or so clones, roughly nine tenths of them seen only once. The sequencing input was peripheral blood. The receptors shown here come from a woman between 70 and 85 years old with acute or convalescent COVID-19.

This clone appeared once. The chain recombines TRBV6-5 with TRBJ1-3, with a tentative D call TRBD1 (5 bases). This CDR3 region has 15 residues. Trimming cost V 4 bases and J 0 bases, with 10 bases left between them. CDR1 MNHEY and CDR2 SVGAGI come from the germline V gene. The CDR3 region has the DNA TGTGCCAGCAGTTCATGGGGCTCCTCTGGAAACACCATATATTTT. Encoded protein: CASSSWGSSGNTIYF.

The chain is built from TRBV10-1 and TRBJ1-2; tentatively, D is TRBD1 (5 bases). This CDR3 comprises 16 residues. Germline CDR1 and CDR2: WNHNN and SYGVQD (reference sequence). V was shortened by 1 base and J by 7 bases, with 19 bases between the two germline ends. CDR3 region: CASSEYPGKLSFGYTF. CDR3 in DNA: TGCGCCAGCAGTGAGTACCCAGGGAAGCTCTCCTTTGGCTACACCTTC.

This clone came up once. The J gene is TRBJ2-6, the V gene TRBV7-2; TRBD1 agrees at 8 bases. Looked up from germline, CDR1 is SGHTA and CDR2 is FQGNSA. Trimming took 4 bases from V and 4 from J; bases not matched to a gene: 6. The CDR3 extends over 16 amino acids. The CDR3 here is CASSSTGGTGANVLTF. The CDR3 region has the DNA TGTGCCAGCAGCTCAACAGGGGGAACGGGGGCCAACGTCCTGACTTTC.

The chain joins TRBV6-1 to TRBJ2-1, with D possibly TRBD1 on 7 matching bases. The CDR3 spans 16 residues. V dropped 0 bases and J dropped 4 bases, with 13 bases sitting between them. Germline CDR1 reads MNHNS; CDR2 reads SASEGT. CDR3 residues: CASSEAQGGIYNEQFF. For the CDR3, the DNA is TGTGCCAGCAGTGAAGCTCAGGGGGGAATATACAATGAGCAGTTCTTC.

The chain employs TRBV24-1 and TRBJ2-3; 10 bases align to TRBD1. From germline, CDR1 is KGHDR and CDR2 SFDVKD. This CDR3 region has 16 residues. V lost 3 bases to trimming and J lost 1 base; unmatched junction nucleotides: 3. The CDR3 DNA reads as TGTGCCACCAGTGATCGACAGGGGGCGGGCACAGATACGCAGTATTTT. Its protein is CATSDRQGAGTDTQYF.

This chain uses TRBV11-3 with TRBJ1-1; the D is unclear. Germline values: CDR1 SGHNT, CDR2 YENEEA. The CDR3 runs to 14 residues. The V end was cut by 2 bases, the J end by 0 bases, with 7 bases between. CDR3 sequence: CASSLHSLNTEAFF. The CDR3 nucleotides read TGTGCCAGCAGCTTACACAGTTTGAACACTGAAGCTTTCTTT.

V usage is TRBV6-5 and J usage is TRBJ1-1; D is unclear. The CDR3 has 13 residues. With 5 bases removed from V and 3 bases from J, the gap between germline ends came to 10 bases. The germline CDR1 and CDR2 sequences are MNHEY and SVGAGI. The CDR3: CASSNYLDTEAFF. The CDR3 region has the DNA TGTGCCAGCAGTAACTATCTCGACACTGAAGCTTTCTTT.

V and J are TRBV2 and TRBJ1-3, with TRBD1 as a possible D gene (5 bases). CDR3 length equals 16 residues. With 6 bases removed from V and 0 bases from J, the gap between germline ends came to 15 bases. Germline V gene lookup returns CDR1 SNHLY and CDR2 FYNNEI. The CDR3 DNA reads TGTGCCAGCAGCCTCGACAGCCTGAGCTCTGGAAACACCATATATTTT. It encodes CASSLDSLSSGNTIYF.

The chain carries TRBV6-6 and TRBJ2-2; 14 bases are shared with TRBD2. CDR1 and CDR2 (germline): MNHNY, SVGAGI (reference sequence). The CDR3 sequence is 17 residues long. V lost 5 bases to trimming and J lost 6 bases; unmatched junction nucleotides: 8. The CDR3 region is CASSPPGLAGVAGELFF. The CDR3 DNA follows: TGTGCCAGCAGTCCCCCGGGACTAGCGGGAGTTGCCGGGGAGCTGTTTTTT.

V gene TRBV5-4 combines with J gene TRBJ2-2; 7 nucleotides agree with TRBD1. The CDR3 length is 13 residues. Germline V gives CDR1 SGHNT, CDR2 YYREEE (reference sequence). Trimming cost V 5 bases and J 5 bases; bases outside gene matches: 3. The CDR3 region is CASSKGQTGELFF. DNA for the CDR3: TGTGCCAGCAGTAAGGGACAGACCGGGGAGCTGTTTTTT. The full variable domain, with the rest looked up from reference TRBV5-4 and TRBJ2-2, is ETGVTQSPTHLIKTRGQQVTLRCSSQSGHNTVSWYQQALGQGPQFIFQYYREEENGRGNFPPRFSGLQFPNYSSELNVNALELDDSALYLCASSKGQTGELFFGEGSRLTVL.

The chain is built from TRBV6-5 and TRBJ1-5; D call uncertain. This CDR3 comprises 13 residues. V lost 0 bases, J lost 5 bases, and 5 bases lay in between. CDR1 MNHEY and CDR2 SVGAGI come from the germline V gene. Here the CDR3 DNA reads TGTGCCAGCAGTTACTCGATAGATCAGCCCCAGCATTTT. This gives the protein CASSYSIDQPQHF.

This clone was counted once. The CDR3 spells CASSHLMTQFNQPQHF. In DNA form, the CDR3 reads TGCGCCAGCAGCCATCTCATGACACAGTTCAATCAGCCCCAGCATTTT. This rearrangement joins TRBV4-1 to TRBJ1-5; D ambiguous. Trimming removed 3 bases at V and 3 bases at J, with 15 bases between. Germline-derived CDR1 and CDR2 are MGHRA and YSYEKL. The CDR3 has 16 residues.

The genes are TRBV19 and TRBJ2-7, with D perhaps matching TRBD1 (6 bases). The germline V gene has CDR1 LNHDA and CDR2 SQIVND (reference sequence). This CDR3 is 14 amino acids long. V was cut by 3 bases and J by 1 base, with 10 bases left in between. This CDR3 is CASSISGTSYEQYF. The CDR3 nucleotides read TGTGCCAGTAGTATCTCCGGGACATCCTACGAGCAGTACTTC.